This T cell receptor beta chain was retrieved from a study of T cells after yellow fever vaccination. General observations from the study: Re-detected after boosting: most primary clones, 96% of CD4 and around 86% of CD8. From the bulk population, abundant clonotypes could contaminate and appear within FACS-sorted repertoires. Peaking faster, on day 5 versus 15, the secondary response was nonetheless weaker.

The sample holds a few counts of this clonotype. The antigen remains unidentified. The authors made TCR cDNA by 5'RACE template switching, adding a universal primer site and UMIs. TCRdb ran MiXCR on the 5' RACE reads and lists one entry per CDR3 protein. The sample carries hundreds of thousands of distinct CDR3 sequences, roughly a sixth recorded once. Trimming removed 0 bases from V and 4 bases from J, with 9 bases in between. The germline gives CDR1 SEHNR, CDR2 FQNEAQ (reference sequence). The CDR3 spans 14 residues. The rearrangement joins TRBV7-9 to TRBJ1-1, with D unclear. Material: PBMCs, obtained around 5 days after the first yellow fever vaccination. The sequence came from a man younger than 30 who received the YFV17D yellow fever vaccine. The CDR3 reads CASSLAPGITEAFF. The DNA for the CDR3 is TGTGCCAGCAGCTTAGCCCCGGGCATCACTGAAGCTTTCTTT.